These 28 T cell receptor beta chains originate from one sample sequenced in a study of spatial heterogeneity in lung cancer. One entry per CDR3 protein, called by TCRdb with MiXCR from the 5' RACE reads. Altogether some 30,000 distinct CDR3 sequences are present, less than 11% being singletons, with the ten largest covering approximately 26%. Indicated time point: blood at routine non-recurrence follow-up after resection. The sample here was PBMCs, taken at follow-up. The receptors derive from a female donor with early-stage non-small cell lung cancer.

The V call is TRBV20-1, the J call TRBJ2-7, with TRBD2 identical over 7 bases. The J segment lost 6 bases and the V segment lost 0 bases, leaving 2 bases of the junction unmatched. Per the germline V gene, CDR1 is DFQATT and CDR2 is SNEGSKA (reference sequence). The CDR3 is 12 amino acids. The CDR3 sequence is CSARESGVEQYF. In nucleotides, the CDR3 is TGCAGTGCTAGAGAGAGCGGGGTCGAGCAGTACTTC.

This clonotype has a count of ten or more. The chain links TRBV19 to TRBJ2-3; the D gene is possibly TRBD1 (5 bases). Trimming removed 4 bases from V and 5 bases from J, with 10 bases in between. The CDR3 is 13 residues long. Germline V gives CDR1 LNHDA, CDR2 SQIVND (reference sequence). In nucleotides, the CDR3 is TGTGCCAGTAGTACCCTCCAGGGAGATACGCAGTATTTT. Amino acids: CASSTLQGDTQYF. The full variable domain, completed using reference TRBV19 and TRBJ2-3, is DGGITQSPKYLFRKEGQNVTLSCEQNLNHDAMYWYRQDPGQGLRLIYYSQIVNDFQKGDIAEGYSVSREKKESFPLTVTSAQKNPTAFYLCASSTLQGDTQYFGPGTRLTVL.

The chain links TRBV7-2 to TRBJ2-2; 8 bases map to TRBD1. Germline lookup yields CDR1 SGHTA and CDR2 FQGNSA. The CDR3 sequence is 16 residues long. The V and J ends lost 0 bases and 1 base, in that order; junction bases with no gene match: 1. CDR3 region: CASSLAGTGNTGELFF. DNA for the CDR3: TGTGCCAGCAGCTTAGCGGGGACAGGGAACACCGGGGAGCTGTTTTTT.

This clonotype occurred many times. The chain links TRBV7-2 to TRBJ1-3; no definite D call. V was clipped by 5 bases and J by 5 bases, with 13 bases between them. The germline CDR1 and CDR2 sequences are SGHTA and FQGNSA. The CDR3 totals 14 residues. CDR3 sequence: CASSRTGPRNTIYF. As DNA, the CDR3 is TGTGCCAGCAGCCGTACCGGGCCTCGAAACACCATATATTTT.

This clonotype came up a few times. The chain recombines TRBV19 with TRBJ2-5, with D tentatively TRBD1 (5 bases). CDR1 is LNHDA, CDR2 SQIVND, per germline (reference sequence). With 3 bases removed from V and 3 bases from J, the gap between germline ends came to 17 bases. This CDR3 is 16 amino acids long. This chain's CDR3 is CASSIRQTILEETQYF. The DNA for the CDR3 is TGTGCCAGTAGTATCCGACAGACCATATTGGAAGAGACCCAGTACTTC. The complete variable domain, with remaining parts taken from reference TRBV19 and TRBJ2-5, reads DGGITQSPKYLFRKEGQNVTLSCEQNLNHDAMYWYRQDPGQGLRLIYYSQIVNDFQKGDIAEGYSVSREKKESFPLTVTSAQKNPTAFYLCASSIRQTILEETQYFGPGTRLLVL.

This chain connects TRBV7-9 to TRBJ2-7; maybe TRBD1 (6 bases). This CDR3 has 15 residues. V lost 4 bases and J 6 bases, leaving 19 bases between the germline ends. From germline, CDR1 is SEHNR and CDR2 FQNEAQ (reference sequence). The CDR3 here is CASSSLLGQGIEQYF. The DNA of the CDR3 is TGTGCCAGCAGCTCCCTCCTGGGGCAGGGGATCGAGCAGTACTTC.

The CDR3 bases are TGTGCCAGCAGCTTAATAGGGGGCGGGATTCAAGAGACCCAGTACTTC. Its translation: CASSLIGGGIQETQYF. This chain links TRBV7-2 with TRBJ2-5; TRBD1 might be the D (7 bases). Germline V CDR1 and CDR2: SGHTA, FQGNSA. CDR3 size: 16 residues. The germline V and J ends were trimmed by 2 bases and 2 bases, with 15 bases remaining between them.

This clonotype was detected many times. The CDR3, as DNA: TGTGCCAGCAGCCTACAGGAAAACACTGAAGCTTTCTTT. It encodes CASSLQENTEAFF. The genes are TRBV27 and TRBJ1-1, with D maybe TRBD1 (5 bases). V was clipped by 6 bases and J by 2 bases, with 10 bases between them. The CDR3 sequence is 13 residues long. From germline, CDR1 is MNHEY and CDR2 SMNVEV (reference sequence).

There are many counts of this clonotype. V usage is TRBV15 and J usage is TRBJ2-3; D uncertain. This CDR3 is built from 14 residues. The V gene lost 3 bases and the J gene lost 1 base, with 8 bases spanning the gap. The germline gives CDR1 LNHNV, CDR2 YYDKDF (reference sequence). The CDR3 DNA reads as TGTGCCACCAGCAGGGACCGACGCACAGATACGCAGTATTTT. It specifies CATSRDRRTDTQYF.

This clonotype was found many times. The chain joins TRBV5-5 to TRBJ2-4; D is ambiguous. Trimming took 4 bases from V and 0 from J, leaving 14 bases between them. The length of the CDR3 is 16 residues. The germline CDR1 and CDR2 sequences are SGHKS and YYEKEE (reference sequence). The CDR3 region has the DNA TGTGCCAGCAGCAAAGGACGGATCCTAGCCAAAAACATTCAGTACTTC. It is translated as CASSKGRILAKNIQYF.

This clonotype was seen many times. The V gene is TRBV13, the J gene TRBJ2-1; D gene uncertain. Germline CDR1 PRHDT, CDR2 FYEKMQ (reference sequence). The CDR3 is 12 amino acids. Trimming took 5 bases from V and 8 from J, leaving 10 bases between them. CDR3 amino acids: CASSGRSYEQFF. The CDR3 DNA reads TGTGCCAGCAGCGGGCGGAGCTATGAGCAGTTCTTC.

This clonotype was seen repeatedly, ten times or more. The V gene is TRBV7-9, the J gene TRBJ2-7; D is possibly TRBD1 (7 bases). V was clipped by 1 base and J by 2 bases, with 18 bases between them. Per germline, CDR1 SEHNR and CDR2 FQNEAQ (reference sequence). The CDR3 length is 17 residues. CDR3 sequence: CASSLDLQGRWPYEQYF. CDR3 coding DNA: TGTGCCAGCAGCTTAGACCTACAGGGGAGGTGGCCCTACGAGCAGTACTTC. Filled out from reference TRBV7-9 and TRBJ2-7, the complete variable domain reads DTGVSQNPRHKITKRGQNVTFRCDPISEHNRLYWYRQTLGQGPEFLTYFQNEAQLEKSRLLSDRFSAERPKGSFSTLEIQRTEQGDSAMYLCASSLDLQGRWPYEQYFGPGTRLTVT.

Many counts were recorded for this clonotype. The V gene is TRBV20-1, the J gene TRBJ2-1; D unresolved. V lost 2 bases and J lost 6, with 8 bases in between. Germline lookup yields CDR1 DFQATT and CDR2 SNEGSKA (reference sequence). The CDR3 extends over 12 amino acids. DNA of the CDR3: TGCAGTGCTAGACTAGTGGGCAATGAGCAGTTCTTC. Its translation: CSARLVGNEQFF.

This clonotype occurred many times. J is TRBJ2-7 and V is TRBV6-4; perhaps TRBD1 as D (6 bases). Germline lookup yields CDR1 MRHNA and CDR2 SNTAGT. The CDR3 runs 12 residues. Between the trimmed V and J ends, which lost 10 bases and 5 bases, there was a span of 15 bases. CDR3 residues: CATTGQIHEQYF. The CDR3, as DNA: TGTGCCACCACGGGACAAATCCACGAGCAGTACTTC.

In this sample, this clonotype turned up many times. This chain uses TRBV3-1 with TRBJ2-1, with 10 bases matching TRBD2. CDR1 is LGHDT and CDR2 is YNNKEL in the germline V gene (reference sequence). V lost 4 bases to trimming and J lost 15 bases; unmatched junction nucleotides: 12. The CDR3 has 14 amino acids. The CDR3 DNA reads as TGTGCCAGCAGCCGAGCTAGCGGGGGAACCTTTCCGTTCTTC. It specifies CASSRASGGTFPFF.

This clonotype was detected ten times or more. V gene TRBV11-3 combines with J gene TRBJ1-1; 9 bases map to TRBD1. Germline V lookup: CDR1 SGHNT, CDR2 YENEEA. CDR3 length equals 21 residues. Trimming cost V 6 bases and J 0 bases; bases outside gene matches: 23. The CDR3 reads CASSRLPGTGTLGAVNTEAFF. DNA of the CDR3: TGTGCCAGCAGTAGACTTCCCGGGACAGGGACTTTAGGGGCCGTGAACACTGAAGCTTTCTTT.

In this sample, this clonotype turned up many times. The CDR3 bases are TGCGCCAGCAGCCCGGAGGAGGATCCGGATGAAGCTTTCTTT. The encoded protein is CASSPEEDPDEAFF. J is TRBJ1-1 and V is TRBV4-1; D uncertain. CDR3 length equals 14 residues. The germline V gene has CDR1 MGHRA and CDR2 YSYEKL. The ends were cut back, 4 bases at V and 7 bases at J, with 16 bases in the middle.

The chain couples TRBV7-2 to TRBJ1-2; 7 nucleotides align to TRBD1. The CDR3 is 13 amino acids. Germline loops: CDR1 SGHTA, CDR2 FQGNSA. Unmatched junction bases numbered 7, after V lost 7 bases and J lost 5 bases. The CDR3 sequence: CASTPTGRYGYTF. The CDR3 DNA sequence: TGTGCCAGCACCCCGACAGGGAGATATGGCTACACCTTC.

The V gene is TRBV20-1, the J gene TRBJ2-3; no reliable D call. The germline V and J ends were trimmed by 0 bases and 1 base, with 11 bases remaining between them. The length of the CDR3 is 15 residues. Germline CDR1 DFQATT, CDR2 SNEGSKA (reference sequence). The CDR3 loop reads CSAREAGGGTDTQYF. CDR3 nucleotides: TGCAGTGCTAGAGAGGCCGGTGGGGGCACAGATACGCAGTATTTT.

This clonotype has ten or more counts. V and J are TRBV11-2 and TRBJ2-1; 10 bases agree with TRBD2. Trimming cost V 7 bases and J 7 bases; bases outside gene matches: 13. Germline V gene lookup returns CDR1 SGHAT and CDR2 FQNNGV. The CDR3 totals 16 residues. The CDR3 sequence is CASIPLAGYIGNEQFF. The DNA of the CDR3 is TGTGCCAGCATCCCACTAGCGGGGTACATAGGTAATGAGCAGTTCTTC.

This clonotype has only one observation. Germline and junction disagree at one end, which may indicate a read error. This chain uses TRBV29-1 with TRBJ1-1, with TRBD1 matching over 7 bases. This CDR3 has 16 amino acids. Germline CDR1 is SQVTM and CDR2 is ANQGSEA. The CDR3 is CSAAQGGAPLNTEVFF. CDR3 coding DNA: TGCAGCGCCGCGCAGGGGGGAGCCCCTCTGAACACTGAAGTTTTCTTT.

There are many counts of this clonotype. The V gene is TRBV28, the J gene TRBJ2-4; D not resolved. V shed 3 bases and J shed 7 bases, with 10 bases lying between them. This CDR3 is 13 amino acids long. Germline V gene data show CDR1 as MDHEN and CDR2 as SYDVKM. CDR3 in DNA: TGTGCCAGCAGTTTTCGCGGCCCCAACATTCAGTACTTC. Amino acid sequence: CASSFRGPNIQYF.

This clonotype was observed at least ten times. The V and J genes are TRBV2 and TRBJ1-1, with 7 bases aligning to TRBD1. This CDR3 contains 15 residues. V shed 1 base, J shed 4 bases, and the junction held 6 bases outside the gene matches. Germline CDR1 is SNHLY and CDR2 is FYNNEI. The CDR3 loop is CASSEEEGAATEAFF. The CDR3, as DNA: TGTGCCAGCAGTGAAGAAGAGGGGGCTGCCACTGAAGCTTTCTTT.

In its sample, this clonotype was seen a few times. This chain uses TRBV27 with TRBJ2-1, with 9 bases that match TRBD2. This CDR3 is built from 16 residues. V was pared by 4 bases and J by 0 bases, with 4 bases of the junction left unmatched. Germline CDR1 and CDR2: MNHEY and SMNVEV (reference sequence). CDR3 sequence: CASSSPSGASYNEQFF. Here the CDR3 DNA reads TGTGCCAGCAGTTCACCTAGCGGGGCCTCCTACAATGAGCAGTTCTTC.

CDR3 loop: CASSRDRAFDNEQFF. CDR3 coding DNA: TGCGCCAGCAGCCGGGACAGGGCTTTCGACAATGAGCAGTTCTTC. V gene TRBV4-3 combines with J gene TRBJ2-1; 9 bases agree with TRBD1. This CDR3 contains 15 residues. The trim removed 4 bases at V and 5 bases at J, leaving 6 bases unmatched. From germline, CDR1 is LGHNA and CDR2 YSLEER.

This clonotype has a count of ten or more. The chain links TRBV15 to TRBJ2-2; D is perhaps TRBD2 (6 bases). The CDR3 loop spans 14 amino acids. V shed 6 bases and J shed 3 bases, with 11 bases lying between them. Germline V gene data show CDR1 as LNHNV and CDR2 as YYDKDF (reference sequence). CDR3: CATRIGGYTGELFF. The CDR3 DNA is TGTGCCACCAGAATCGGAGGGTACACCGGGGAGCTGTTTTTT. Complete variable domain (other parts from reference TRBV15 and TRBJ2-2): DAMVIQNPRYQVTQFGKPVTLSCSQTLNHNVMYWYQQKSSQAPKLLFHYYDKDFNNEADTPDNFQSRRPNTSFCFLDIRSPGLGDTAMYLCATRIGGYTGELFFGEGSRLTVL.

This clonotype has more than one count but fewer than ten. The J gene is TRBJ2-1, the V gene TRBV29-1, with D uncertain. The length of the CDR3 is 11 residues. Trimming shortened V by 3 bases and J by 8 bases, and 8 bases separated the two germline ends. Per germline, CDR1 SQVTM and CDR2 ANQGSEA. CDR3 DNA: TGCAGCGTTGACCCTTGGGATGAGCAGTTCTTC. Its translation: CSVDPWDEQFF.

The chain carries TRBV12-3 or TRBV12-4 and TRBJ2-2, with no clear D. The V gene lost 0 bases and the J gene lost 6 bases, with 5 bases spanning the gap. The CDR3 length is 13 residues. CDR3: CASSLAPAGELFF. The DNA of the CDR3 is TGTGCCAGCAGTTTAGCGCCAGCCGGGGAGCTGTTTTTT.